The rows below give T cell receptor beta chains drawn from one sample of a study of blood T cell repertoires in COVID-19. Here immunoSEQ multiplex PCR was the method, and the copy in TCRdb shows in-frame clones only, minus some. The sample lists 150,000 to 200,000 clones, approximately 84% occurring once. Sequencing used peripheral blood. The receptor set was obtained from a human donor with acute or convalescent COVID-19. The donor label of this sample is uncertain. Both conserved end residues are part of each CDR3. D genes are given only for firm matches. The size entry is marked missing in some rows and otherwise reads once, few, many or a size class.

len | d_gene | j_gene | v_gene | abundance | CDR3nt | CDR3aa
13 | TRBD2 | TRBJ2-1 | TRBV29-1 | . | TGCAGCGTTGGGCGGGAGACTAACAATGAGCAGTTCTTC | CSVGRETNNEQFF
12 | TRBD1 | TRBJ1-2 | TRBV5-6 | . | TGTGCCAGCAGGACAGGGGGCCAAGGCTACACCTTC | CASRTGGQGYTF
15 | TRBD1 | TRBJ1-4 | TRBV27 | few | TGTGCCAGCAGTTTATTGGGACAGGGGACTGGAAAACTGTTTTTT | CASSLLGQGTGKLFF
17 | TRBD2 | TRBJ2-1 | TRBV9 | . | TGTGCCAGCAGCCCTCGGGGGCGGGGGGCCTCCTACAATGAGCAGTTCTTC | CASSPRGRGASYNEQFF
13 | TRBD1 | TRBJ2-7 | TRBV2 | . | TGTGCCAGCAGCTCGGACAGGGCGGGCGAGCAGTACTTC | CASSSDRAGEQYF
16 | . | TRBJ1-3 | TRBV3-1/TRBV3-2 | few | TGTGCCAGCAGCCAAGGTTACGCCTACTCTGGAAACACCATATATTTT | CASSQGYAYSGNTIYF
14 | . | TRBJ2-1 | TRBV5-1 | . | TGCGCCAGCAGCCTCGGCGGAGGAGTCAATGAGCAGTTCTTC | CASSLGGGVNEQFF
16 | TRBD2 | TRBJ2-1 | TRBV28 | few | TGTGCCAGCAGTCCCCCGGGACTAGCGGGAGGCAATGAGCAGTTCTTC | CASSPPGLAGGNEQFF
15 | TRBD2 | TRBJ2-1 | TRBV3-1/TRBV3-2 | . | TGTGCCAGCAGCCAAGTCCGACTAGCGGGTAATGAGCAGTTCTTC | CASSQVRLAGNEQFF
16 | TRBD2 | TRBJ2-7 | TRBV7-2 | . | TGTGCCAGCAGCTTAGATTCGGCGGGGGTTACCTACGAGCAGTACTTC | CASSLDSAGVTYEQYF
11 | . | TRBJ1-1 | TRBV30 | . | TGTGCCTGGGTAAGAGAGTCTGAAGCTTTCTTT | CAWVRESEAFF
18 | TRBD2 | TRBJ2-7 | TRBV7-8 | . | TGTGCCAGCAGCTTAAGAACAGGGGTTAGCGGGAGGAACTACGAGCAGTACTTC | CASSLRTGVSGRNYEQYF
16 | TRBD1 | TRBJ2-7 | TRBV11-2 | . | TGTGCCAGCAGCTTAGGGAGTGGGACAGGGGTATCCGAGCAGTACTTC | CASSLGSGTGVSEQYF
14 | . | TRBJ2-7 | TRBV28 | . | TGTGCCAGCAGTTTGACAGGGAGGTCCTACGAGCAGTACTTC | CASSLTGRSYEQYF
12 | . | TRBJ1-2 | TRBV4-1 | . | TGCGCCAGCAGAACCCGGTCCTATGGCTACACCTTC | CASRTRSYGYTF
15 | TRBD1 | TRBJ1-2 | TRBV4-1 | . | TGCGCCAGCAGCCAAGGACAGGGCTTTAACTATGGCTACACCTTC | CASSQGQGFNYGYTF
19 | . | TRBJ2-2 | TRBV21-1 | . | TGTGCCAGCAGGTTCCTTACTTGGACTAGCGGGGGAATCACCGGGGAGCTGTTTTTT | CASRFLTWTSGGITGELFF
13 | . | TRBJ2-7 | TRBV18 | . | TGTGCCAGCTCACCATTCAGTACCTACGAGCAGTACTTC | CASSPFSTYEQYF
16 | TRBD1 | TRBJ1-2 | TRBV9 | once | TGTGCCAGCAGCGACCCGACAGGGCACTTTAACTATGGCTACACCTTC | CASSDPTGHFNYGYTF
18 | TRBD2 | TRBJ2-3 | TRBV13 | . | TGTGCCAGCAGTTCTGGACTAGCGGGAGATCTCAGCACAGATACGCAGTATTTT | CASSSGLAGDLSTDTQYF
12 | TRBD1 | TRBJ1-4 | TRBV6-5 | . | TGTGCCAGCAGTCGACAGGGTGAAAAACTGTTTTTT | CASSRQGEKLFF
14 | . | TRBJ1-4 | TRBV7-9 | . | TGTGCCAGCAGCTTTACAGGCGTTGGAGAAAAACTGTTTTTT | CASSFTGVGEKLFF
11 | . | TRBJ2-1 | TRBV29-1 | . | TGCAGCGTCGGACTTCACAATGAGCAGTTCTTC | CSVGLHNEQFF
15 | . | TRBJ2-7 | TRBV19 | . | TGTGCCAGTAGTATCGCCAGATCCAACTCCTACGAGCAGTACTTC | CASSIARSNSYEQYF
14 | . | TRBJ1-1 | TRBV11-1 | . | TGTGCCAGCAGCCGACTAAGACGAGGCACTGAAGCTTTCTTT | CASSRLRRGTEAFF
18 | TRBD2 | TRBJ2-5 | TRBV11-2 | few | TGTGCCAGCAGCTTAGGTCTGACTAGCGGGGGGGAAGCCGAGACCCAGTACTTC | CASSLGLTSGGEAETQYF
11 | . | TRBJ1-3 | TRBV12-3/TRBV12-4 | . | TGTGCCAGCAGCCGGGGAAACACCATATATTTT | CASSRGNTIYF
15 | . | TRBJ1-2 | TRBV7-9 | . | TGTGCCAGCAGCTTAGTGGGAGCGGGTAACTATGGCTACACCTTC | CASSLVGAGNYGYTF
14 | . | TRBJ1-2 | TRBV19 | . | TGTGCCAGTAGTATAGGTGACAGTAACTATGGCTACACCTTC | CASSIGDSNYGYTF